The 17 T cell receptor beta chains reported below all come from one sample, sequenced in a study of cytomegalovirus exposure and HLA in healthy donors. Amplification used 60 Vbeta primers and 13 Jbeta primers. Clones were read by immunoSEQ multiplex PCR, and TCRdb kept only the in-frame ones, dropping some. Of 150,000 or so clones detected, over 80% appear once; the ten largest clones hold roughly 4.5%. The sequencing sample was made of PBMCs. The receptors come from a man in his fifties or sixties in good health and CMV-seropositive.

The V call is TRBV27, the J call TRBJ1-2; D unclear. CDR3 length: 14 residues. The V and J ends lost 3 bases and 4 bases respectively, with 12 bases between them. The germline gives CDR1 MNHEY, CDR2 SMNVEV (reference sequence). The CDR3 nucleotides read TGTGCCAGCAGTTTTCGGGGAGACGGCTATGGCTACACCTTC. Its translation: CASSFRGDGYGYTF.

The rearrangement joins TRBV10-3 to TRBJ2-3, with 10 bases aligning to TRBD2. The CDR3 extends over 13 amino acids. Germline-derived CDR1 and CDR2 are ENHRY and SYGVKD. Losses at the gene ends were 9 bases for V and 4 bases for J; bases not matched to a gene: 4. The CDR3 loop is CAMASGGADTQYF. The CDR3 DNA reads as TGTGCCATGGCTAGCGGGGGCGCAGATACGCAGTATTTT.

This sequence joins TRBV2 and TRBJ1-2; D is unresolved. The CDR3 consists of 13 residues. Germline V gives CDR1 SNHLY, CDR2 FYNNEI. V lost 2 bases to trimming and J lost 4 bases, with 8 bases between them. This CDR3 reads CASSETPLYGYTF. CDR3 DNA: TGTGCCAGCAGTGAAACGCCACTCTATGGCTACACCTTC. The complete variable domain, with remaining parts taken from reference TRBV2 and TRBJ1-2, reads EPEVTQTPSHQVTQMGQEVILRCVPISNHLYFYWYRQILGQKVEFLVSFYNNEISEKSEIFDDQFSVERPDGSNFTLKIRSTKLEDSAMYFCASSETPLYGYTFGSGTRLTVV.

The genes are TRBV7-9 and TRBJ2-1, with TRBD2 matching 7 bases. V gave up 1 base and J gave up 4 bases; unmatched junction bases: 7. Germline V gives CDR1 SEHNR, CDR2 FQNEAQ (reference sequence). The CDR3 is 16 amino acids. CDR3 in DNA: TGTGCCAGCAGCTTAGTTGGCGGGGGACTTTACAATGAGCAGTTCTTC. This codes for CASSLVGGGLYNEQFF.

The chain has TRBV6-5 and TRBJ1-2; perhaps TRBD1 as D (6 bases). The CDR3 runs to 14 residues. CDR1 MNHEY and CDR2 SVGAGI come from the germline V gene. The V end was cut by 6 bases, the J end by 9 bases, with 20 bases between. The CDR3 region is CASRTRTVERSYTF. CDR3 coding DNA: TGTGCCAGCAGGACCAGGACAGTTGAACGGAGCTACACCTTC.

The genes are TRBV27 and TRBJ1-1; a weak D match, TRBD1 (6 bases). This CDR3 has 17 residues. CDR1 is MNHEY and CDR2 is SMNVEV in the germline V gene (reference sequence). Trimming took off 7 bases at V and 4 bases at J, with 25 bases between the two ends. The CDR3 bases are TGTGCCAGCATAGGGGGAGGGACCCTCAGGGGCCGCACTGAAGCTTTCTTT. Protein product: CASIGGGTLRGRTEAFF.

The chain recombines TRBV30 with TRBJ1-4, with 10 bases that match TRBD1. Germline CDR1 and CDR2: GTSNPN and SVGIG (reference sequence). There are 15 residues in the CDR3. After removal of 2 bases from V and 7 bases from J, the junction contained 7 bases not matched to a gene. The CDR3 bases are TGTGCCTGGAGTTTAACGGGACAGGGGAGTGAAAAACTGTTTTTT. Encoded protein: CAWSLTGQGSEKLFF.

The V gene is TRBV5-6, the J gene TRBJ1-1; TRBD1 might be the D (6 bases). V gave up 4 bases and J gave up 1 base, with 11 bases separating them. CDR1 is SGHDT, CDR2 YYEEEE, per germline. This CDR3 has 14 residues. The chain's CDR3 is CASSRQEKNTEAFF. The DNA of the CDR3 is TGTGCCAGCAGCCGACAGGAGAAGAACACTGAAGCTTTCTTT.

This rearrangement joins TRBV5-4 to TRBJ1-1, with TRBD1 matching over 10 bases. The V gene's germline CDR1 is SGHNT and CDR2 YYREEE (reference sequence). V shed 4 bases, J shed 5 bases, and the junction held 8 bases outside the gene matches. The CDR3 is made up of 15 amino acids. CDR3 sequence: CASSHPGTGVTEAFF. CDR3 DNA: TGTGCCAGCAGCCATCCCGGGACAGGGGTTACTGAAGCTTTCTTT.

The CDR3 is CASSLGRDTQYF. The CDR3 DNA follows: TGTGCCAGCAGCTTAGGCCGAGATACGCAGTATTTT. V and J are TRBV13 and TRBJ2-3; D gene unclear. With 0 bases removed from V and 5 bases from J, the gap between germline ends came to 3 bases. Germline CDR1 reads PRHDT; CDR2 reads FYEKMQ (reference sequence). The CDR3 totals 12 residues.

This clone was seen only a few times. The chain has TRBV7-8 and TRBJ2-4; a possible D gene is TRBD1 (6 bases). The germline V and J ends were trimmed by 3 bases and 1 base, with 13 bases remaining between them. The CDR3 length is 16 residues. Looked up from germline, CDR1 is SGHVS and CDR2 is FQNEAQ. The CDR3 bases are TGTGCCAGCAGCTTGTTCACAGGGTTGGCCAAAAACATTCAGTACTTC. Translated, it gives CASSLFTGLAKNIQYF.

Worth noting for this clone: An end of the junction does not agree with germline; a read error may underlie this. The genes are TRBV7-9 and TRBJ2-7; 13 bases line up with TRBD2. Germline loops: CDR1 SEHNR, CDR2 FQNEAQ (reference sequence). CDR3 length: 17 residues. CDR3 residues: CSSSSPRTSGSIYEQYF. The CDR3 region has the DNA TGTTCCAGCAGCTCACCCCGGACTAGCGGGAGTATCTACGAGCAGTACTTC.

This chain uses TRBV28 with TRBJ1-5; TRBD1 aligns across 9 bases. Germline trimming cut 8 bases from V and 7 bases from J; bases unmatched to any gene: 12. The CDR3 length is 15 residues. Germline V gene lookup returns CDR1 MDHEN and CDR2 SYDVKM. The CDR3 here is CASGTPGQGWQPQHF. CDR3 nucleotides: TGTGCCAGCGGAACACCGGGACAGGGCTGGCAGCCCCAGCATTTT.

The chain recombines TRBV30 with TRBJ2-3; a weak D match, TRBD1 (5 bases). V was trimmed by 5 bases and J by 3 bases, leaving 15 bases between them. Per the germline V gene, CDR1 is GTSNPN and CDR2 is SVGIG (reference sequence). CDR3 length: 14 amino acids. The CDR3 DNA follows: TGTGCCTGGGACCAGGGTTTAAGTACAGATACGCAGTATTTT. Residues: CAWDQGLSTDTQYF.

V and J are TRBV2 and TRBJ1-1; weak D call: TRBD1 (5 bases). This CDR3 has 18 residues. V was cut by 4 bases and J by 1 base, with 22 bases left in between. Germline V gene lookup returns CDR1 SNHLY and CDR2 FYNNEI. The chain's CDR3 is CASSVWGQGGIKNTEAFF. The CDR3 coding sequence is TGTGCCAGCAGTGTGTGGGGTCAGGGCGGAATTAAGAACACTGAAGCTTTCTTT.

V is TRBV27 and J is TRBJ2-1; 7 bases align to TRBD1. V lost 6 bases to trimming and J lost 4 bases; unmatched junction nucleotides: 9. Germline loops: CDR1 MNHEY, CDR2 SMNVEV (reference sequence). CDR3 length equals 15 residues. The chain's CDR3 is CASRLRAGGYNEQFF. In DNA, the CDR3 is TGTGCCAGCAGGCTAAGGGCAGGGGGTTACAATGAGCAGTTCTTC.

This clone was recorded once. V and J are TRBV7-9 and TRBJ1-2; 7 nucleotides align to TRBD1. V gave up 2 bases and J gave up 4 bases; unmatched junction bases: 7. From germline, CDR1 is SEHNR and CDR2 FQNEAQ (reference sequence). This CDR3 has 15 residues. The CDR3 bases are TGTGCCAGCAGCTTATTGGGACAGCGATTCTATGGCTACACCTTC. Translating gives CASSLLGQRFYGYTF.